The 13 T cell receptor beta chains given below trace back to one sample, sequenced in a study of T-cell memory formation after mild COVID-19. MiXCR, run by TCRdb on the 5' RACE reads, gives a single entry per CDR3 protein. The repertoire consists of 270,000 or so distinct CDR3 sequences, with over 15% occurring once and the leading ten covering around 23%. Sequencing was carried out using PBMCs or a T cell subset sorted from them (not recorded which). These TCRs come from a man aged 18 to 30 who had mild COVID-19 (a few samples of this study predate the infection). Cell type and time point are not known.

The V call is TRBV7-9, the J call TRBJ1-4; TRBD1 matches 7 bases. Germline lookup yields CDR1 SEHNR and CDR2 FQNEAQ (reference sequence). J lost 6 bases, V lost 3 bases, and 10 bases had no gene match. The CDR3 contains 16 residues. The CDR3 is CASSLFGRTGDEKLFF. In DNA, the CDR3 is TGTGCCAGCAGCTTGTTTGGGAGAACAGGGGATGAAAAACTGTTTTTT.

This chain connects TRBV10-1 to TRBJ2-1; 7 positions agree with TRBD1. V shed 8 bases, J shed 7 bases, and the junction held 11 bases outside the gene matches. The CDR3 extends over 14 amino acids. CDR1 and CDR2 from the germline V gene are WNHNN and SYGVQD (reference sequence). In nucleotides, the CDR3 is TGCGCCAGCGGTACCGGGACAGCCGTAAATGAGCAGTTCTTC. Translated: CASGTGTAVNEQFF.

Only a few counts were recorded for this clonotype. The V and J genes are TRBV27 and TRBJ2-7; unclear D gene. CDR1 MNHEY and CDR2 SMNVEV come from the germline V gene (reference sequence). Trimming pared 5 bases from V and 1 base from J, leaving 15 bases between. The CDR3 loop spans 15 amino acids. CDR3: CASSPAGVGSYEQYF. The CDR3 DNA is TGTGCCAGCAGTCCAGCTGGGGTAGGGTCCTACGAGCAGTACTTC.

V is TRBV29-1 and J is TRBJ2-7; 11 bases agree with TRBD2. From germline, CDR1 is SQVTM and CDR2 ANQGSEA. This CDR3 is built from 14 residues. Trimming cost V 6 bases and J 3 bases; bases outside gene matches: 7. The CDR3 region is CSVATSGGDYEQYF. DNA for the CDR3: TGCAGCGTAGCTACTAGCGGGGGAGACTACGAGCAGTACTTC.

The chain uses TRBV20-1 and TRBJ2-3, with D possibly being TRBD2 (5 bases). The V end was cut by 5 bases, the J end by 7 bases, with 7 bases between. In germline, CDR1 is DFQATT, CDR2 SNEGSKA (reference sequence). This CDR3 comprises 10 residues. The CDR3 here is CSAEDYTQYF. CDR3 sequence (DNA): TGCAGTGCTGAGGACTATACGCAGTATTTT.

CDR3 amino acids: CASSQDPASGYTF. As DNA, the CDR3 is TGCGCCAGCAGCCAAGATCCCGCCTCTGGCTACACCTTC. The chain carries TRBV4-3 and TRBJ1-2; unclear D gene. This CDR3 region has 13 residues. The V end lost 0 bases, the J end lost 7 bases, and 9 bases lay between the germline ends. Looked up from germline, CDR1 is LGHNA and CDR2 is YSLEER.

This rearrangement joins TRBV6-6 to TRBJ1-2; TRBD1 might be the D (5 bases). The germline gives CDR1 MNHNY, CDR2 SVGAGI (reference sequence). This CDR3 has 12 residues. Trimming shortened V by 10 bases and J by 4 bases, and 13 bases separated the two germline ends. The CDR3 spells CATVGDGYGYTF. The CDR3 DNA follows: TGTGCCACCGTGGGGGACGGCTATGGCTACACCTTC.

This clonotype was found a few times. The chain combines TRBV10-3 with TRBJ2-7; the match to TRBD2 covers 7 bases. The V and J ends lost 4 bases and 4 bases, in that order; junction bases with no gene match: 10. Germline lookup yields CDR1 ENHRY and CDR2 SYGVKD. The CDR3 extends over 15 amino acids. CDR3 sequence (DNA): TGTGCCATCAGTGTAATAGTGGGAGGGATTTACGAGCAGTACTTC. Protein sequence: CAISVIVGGIYEQYF.

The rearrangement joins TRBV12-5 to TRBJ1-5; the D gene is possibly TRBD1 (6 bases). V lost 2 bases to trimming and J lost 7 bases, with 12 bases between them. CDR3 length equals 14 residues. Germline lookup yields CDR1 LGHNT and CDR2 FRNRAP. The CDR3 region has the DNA TGTGCTAGTGGTTTGCCATACAGGGCCCAGCCCCAGCATTTT. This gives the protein CASGLPYRAQPQHF.

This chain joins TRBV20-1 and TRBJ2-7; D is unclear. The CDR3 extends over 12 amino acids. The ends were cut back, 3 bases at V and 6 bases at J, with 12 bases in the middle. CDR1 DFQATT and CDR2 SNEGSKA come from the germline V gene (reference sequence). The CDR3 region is CSASPWSREQYV. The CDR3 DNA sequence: TGCAGTGCTAGTCCATGGTCCCGCGAGCAGTACGTC.

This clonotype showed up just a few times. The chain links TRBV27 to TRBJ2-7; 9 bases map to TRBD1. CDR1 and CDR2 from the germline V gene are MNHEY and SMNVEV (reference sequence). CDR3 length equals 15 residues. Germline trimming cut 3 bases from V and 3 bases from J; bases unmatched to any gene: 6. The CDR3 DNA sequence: TGTGCCAGCAGTTTGACCGGGACAGGGATCTACGAGCAGTACTTC. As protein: CASSLTGTGIYEQYF.

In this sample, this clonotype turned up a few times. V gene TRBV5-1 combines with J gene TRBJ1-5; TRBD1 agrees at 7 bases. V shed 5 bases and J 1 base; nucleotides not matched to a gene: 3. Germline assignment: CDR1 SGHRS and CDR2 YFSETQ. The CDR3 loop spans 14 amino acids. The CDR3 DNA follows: TGCGCCAGCAGTACAGGGGAGAGCAATCAGCCCCAGCATTTT. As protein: CASSTGESNQPQHF. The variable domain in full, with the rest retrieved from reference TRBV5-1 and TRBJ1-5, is KAGVTQTPRYLIKTRGQQVTLSCSPISGHRSVSWYQQTPGQGLQFLFEYFSETQRNKGNFPGRFSGRQFSNSRSEMNVSTLELGDSALYLCASSTGESNQPQHFGDGTRLSIL.

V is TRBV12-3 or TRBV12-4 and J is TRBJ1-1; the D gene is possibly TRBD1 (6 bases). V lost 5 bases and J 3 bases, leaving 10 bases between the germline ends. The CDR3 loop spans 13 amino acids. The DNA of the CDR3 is TGTGCCAGCAGTGGGGACACTGACACTGAAGCTTTCTTT. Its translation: CASSGDTDTEAFF.